This T cell receptor beta chain emerged from a study of blood T cell repertoires in COVID-19 (dated by TCRdb to 2020 to 2021). Regarding the complete study: Samples covering the acute and convalescent phases of COVID-19 were provided by collaborators in the United States, Italy and Spain. The prospective study material was composed of cDNA or gDNA derived from T cells, B-cell-depleted T cells, or PBMCs. Deeply sampled blood TCRbeta repertoires from subjects exposed to, actively infected with, or recovered from COVID-19 were included in the dataset. The repertoires were released in a freely available public database intended as a resource for research on the immune response to SARS-CoV-2. The samples were drawn from two sources: the first 160 participants of the ongoing ImmuneRACE study, and 1,000 to 1,500 subjects contributed by 6 global collaborators. A de-identified subject ID, COVID-19 status, age in years and sex were almost always included in the sample metadata. Where available, HLA class I and class II types were taken from metadata supplied by the sample provider and were not determined by assay-based typing. On the study overall, not on this receptor specifically: The amount of clinical and demographic metadata varied by source and participant and was provided uncurated.

In the prospective study, participants were roughly 18 to 100 years old, resided in about two dozen geographic areas of the United States, and were enrolled through a virtual design. In the prospective study, cohorts were assigned on the basis of participant-reported clinical history obtained from a screening survey and a study questionnaire. In the prospective study, whole blood, serum and a nasopharyngeal or oropharyngeal swab were collected from each participant by mobile phlebotomists. Additional blood draws and questionnaires over an approximately two-month period could optionally be provided by prospective study participants. Before DNA extraction, blood samples from the prospective study were shipped at room temperature or frozen. The germline V gene sets CDR1 to SGHTA and CDR2 to FQGNSA. The CDR3 runs 17 amino acids, cysteine and phenylalanine included. The DNA shown is the 51-base CDR3, in frame from base 1. Unmatched junction bases come to 17, with V trimmed by 5 bases and J by 7 bases.

For this clone: It has no known antigen specificity. Base qualities are not provided; no much larger clone lies one nucleotide away.

The immunoSEQ Assay, a bias-controlled multiplex PCR, was used to amplify TCRbeta CDR3 regions from genomic DNA. As for the original processing: The number of nucleated cells in each sample was estimated by amplification of reference gene primers within the assay. To quantify the absolute abundance of each unique TCRbeta CDR3 rearrangement, sequence reads were collapsed and filtered. For each sample, productive Simpson clonality was calculated by taking the square root of Simpson's diversity index across productive rearrangements. The clones in this table, taken by TCRdb from immuneACCESS, are in-frame only. Not every clone is retained; where verified, under half of the shortfall comes from an unresolved V gene, and the cause of the rest is unknown. V and J calls and clone size are those listed in that table; D and trimming were worked out from the DNA. The sample contains a few hundred thousand clones, approximately 86% of them found a single time. Over 9% of the sample is taken by the ten largest.

Sequenced: PBMCs or T cells enriched from blood (not recorded which). The rearranged segments are TRBV7-2 and TRBJ1-5, and TRBD1 matches 7 of the central bases. The receptor was isolated from a man aged 18 to 35 with acute COVID-19. The CDR3 region reads CASSQKSGTAIGQPQHF. The DNA sequence is given as TGTGCCAGCAGCCAAAAATCCGGGACAGCAATAGGCCAGCCCCAGCATTTT.